The 20 T cell receptor beta chains in this list originate from one sample, sequenced in a study of T cells in localized non-small cell lung cancer. Profiling relied on immunoSEQ multiplex PCR, and the TCRdb table lists in-frame clones only, not all of them. Of tens of thousands of clones detected, 88% appear once; the ten largest clones hold around 4%. The input for sequencing was peripheral blood, taken before any cancer treatment. The receptors shown here come from a woman aged 35 to 69 with stage I lung adenocarcinoma.

The V call is TRBV7-6, the J call TRBJ1-1; no clear D gene. Trimming cost V 2 bases and J 4 bases, with 8 bases left between them. The germline CDR1 and CDR2 sequences are SGHVS and FNYEAQ. This CDR3 has 13 amino acids. The CDR3: CASSLPPTTEAFF. CDR3 nucleotides: TGTGCCAGCAGCTTACCCCCGACCACTGAAGCTTTCTTT.

The genes are TRBV27 and TRBJ2-4; 8 nucleotides match TRBD1. There are 19 residues in the CDR3. V was pared by 3 bases and J by 1 base, with 14 bases of the junction left unmatched. CDR1 is MNHEY and CDR2 is SMNVEV in the germline V gene (reference sequence). The CDR3 sequence: CASSFLGQAQPWAKNIQYF. In DNA, the CDR3 is TGTGCCAGCAGTTTTCTGGGACAGGCCCAACCTTGGGCCAAAAACATTCAGTACTTC.

V usage is TRBV19 and J usage is TRBJ1-2; TRBD1 might be the D (5 bases). V lost 6 bases and J lost 7, with 21 bases in between. CDR1 LNHDA and CDR2 SQIVND come from the germline V gene (reference sequence). CDR3 length: 15 amino acids. DNA for the CDR3: TGTGCCAGTAGCCTACCCCGGACATCTAGTCTTGGCTACACCTTC. It is translated as CASSLPRTSSLGYTF.

This clone was observed once. This chain connects TRBV19 to TRBJ2-7; maybe TRBD2 (5 bases). Germline V gene sequence: CDR1 LNHDA, CDR2 SQIVND (reference sequence). This CDR3 is 16 amino acids long. V was cut by 5 bases and J by 0 bases, with 17 bases left in between. DNA for the CDR3: TGTGCCAGTAGTTCCGCTAGCTCCCGAAGCTCCTACGAGCAGTACTTC. Translating it yields CASSSASSRSSYEQYF.

The chain links TRBV15 to TRBJ2-3; TRBD2 is a possible D gene (7 bases). V lost 5 bases and J 6 bases, leaving 15 bases between the germline ends. The germline V gene encodes CDR1 LNHNV and CDR2 YYDKDF (reference sequence). The CDR3 sequence is 14 residues long. The CDR3 DNA is TGTGCCACCAGCGGGTGGGGGGGCCCTGATACGCAGTATTTT. It translates to CATSGWGGPDTQYF.

V and J are TRBV6-5 and TRBJ2-7, with 7 bases that match TRBD1. This CDR3 region has 15 residues. V shed 6 bases and J 2 bases; nucleotides not matched to a gene: 10. Germline V gene sequence: CDR1 MNHEY, CDR2 SVGAGI. CDR3 region: CASSPRQGSTYEQYF. The CDR3 DNA follows: TGTGCCAGCAGCCCCCGACAGGGCTCGACCTACGAGCAGTACTTC.

The rearrangement links TRBV4-3 to TRBJ1-2, with a tentative D call TRBD1 (6 bases). The CDR3 contains 16 residues. Trimming removed 0 bases from V and 1 base from J, with 12 bases in between. Germline assignment: CDR1 LGHNA and CDR2 YSLEER. The CDR3 DNA is TGCGCCAGCAGCCAAGAGGGGCTAGGGGGTAACTATGGCTACACCTTC. Translating it yields CASSQEGLGGNYGYTF.

The J gene is TRBJ1-2, the V gene TRBV11-2, with 7 bases matching TRBD1. Germline CDR1 SGHAT, CDR2 FQNNGV. The CDR3 is 16 amino acids. The V gene end was trimmed by 1 base and the J gene end by 8 bases; junction bases not matched to a gene: 13. As DNA, the CDR3 is TGTGCCAGCAGCTTAGTTGCAGGGGGTGGCGCGAGGGGCTACACCTTC. Translated: CASSLVAGGGARGYTF.

This clone was recorded once. V gene TRBV19 combines with J gene TRBJ1-5, with 7 bases that match TRBD1. The germline V gene encodes CDR1 LNHDA and CDR2 SQIVND (reference sequence). V lost 2 bases and J lost 5; bases outside the gene matches: 12. The length of the CDR3 is 17 residues. CDR3 in amino acids: CASSIIDGGQDHQPQHF. The CDR3 coding sequence is TGTGCCAGTAGTATAATAGACGGCGGACAGGATCATCAGCCCCAGCATTTT.

This clone was observed a few times. The chain couples TRBV19 to TRBJ2-7; tentative D call: TRBD2 (6 bases). CDR1 and CDR2 (germline): LNHDA, SQIVND (reference sequence). Trimming pared 7 bases from V and 7 bases from J, leaving 17 bases between. CDR3 length equals 13 residues. CDR3 sequence: CASMGPTREEQYF. In DNA form, the CDR3 reads TGTGCCAGTATGGGTCCCACGCGGGAAGAGCAGTACTTC.

The chain joins TRBV19 to TRBJ2-7, with 7 bases matching TRBD1. CDR3 size: 15 residues. Looked up from germline, CDR1 is LNHDA and CDR2 is SQIVND (reference sequence). Trimming removed 6 bases from V and 7 bases from J; junction bases left unmatched: 15. The CDR3 DNA follows: TGTGCCAGTAGAGGCTTAGACAGGGCCCGAGAGGAGCAGTACTTC. It yields the protein CASRGLDRAREEQYF.

The chain is built from TRBV11-2 and TRBJ1-6, with 11 bases aligning to TRBD1. Per the germline V gene, CDR1 is SGHAT and CDR2 is FQNNGV. The V gene end was trimmed by 4 bases and the J gene end by 8 bases; junction bases not matched to a gene: 13. The CDR3 spans 18 residues. CDR3 coding DNA: TGTGCCAGCAGCTCCAGGGTTGGGACAGGGGGTTCGGATTCACCCCTCCACTTT. Protein: CASSSRVGTGGSDSPLHF.

CDR3 bases: TGTGCCAGTAGTAGGGGACGGTACAATGAGCAGTTCTTC. This encodes CASSRGRYNEQFF. The chain employs TRBV19 and TRBJ2-1; D possibly matches TRBD1 or TRBD2 (5 bases each). Trimming stripped 4 bases from V and 4 bases from J, with 8 bases between. Germline assignment: CDR1 LNHDA and CDR2 SQIVND (reference sequence). The CDR3 contains 13 residues.

This clone was seen just once. This sequence joins TRBV5-1 and TRBJ2-5, with D perhaps being TRBD1 or TRBD2 (6 bases each). The V gene lost 4 bases and the J gene lost 5 bases, with 12 bases spanning the gap. The CDR3 is 13 residues long. Germline CDR1 SGHRS, CDR2 YFSETQ. CDR3 sequence (DNA): TGCGCCAGCAGCCCACAAGGGGGGGAGACCCAGTACTTC. Translated: CASSPQGGETQYF.

To note about this clone: At the DNA level, this CDR3 is encoded by other sequences in the same sample as well. The chain recombines TRBV7-2 with TRBJ2-1; D is possibly TRBD2 (5 bases). Germline CDR1 SGHTA, CDR2 FQGNSA. The length of the CDR3 is 11 residues. Trimming stripped 5 bases from V and 10 bases from J, with 9 bases between. The DNA of the CDR3 is TGTGCCAGCAGCCTCCGAGGGGAGCAGTTCTTC. Protein product: CASSLRGEQFF.

The V gene is TRBV11-3, the J gene TRBJ2-1; 7 nucleotides agree with TRBD1. V gave up 6 bases and J gave up 4 bases; unmatched junction bases: 9. CDR1 is SGHNT, CDR2 YENEEA, per germline. This CDR3 is built from 15 residues. The CDR3 loop is CASSLTGSGYNEQFF. CDR3 nucleotides: TGTGCCAGCAGTTTGACAGGGTCGGGGTACAATGAGCAGTTCTTC.

The rearrangement uses TRBV6-6 and TRBJ1-4, with 8 nucleotides matching TRBD1. CDR1 and CDR2 (germline): MNHNY, SVGAGI (reference sequence). V trimming: 5 bases; J trimming: 8 bases; junction bases outside the gene matches: 10. The CDR3 has 15 residues. CDR3 sequence: CASSPRGTGGEKLFF. CDR3 coding DNA: TGTGCCAGCAGTCCCAGAGGGACAGGCGGCGAAAAACTGTTTTTT.

V and J are TRBV2 and TRBJ2-7; 9 bases are a match to TRBD2. Germline assignment: CDR1 SNHLY and CDR2 FYNNEI. This CDR3 region has 14 residues. V shed 7 bases, J shed 5 bases, and the junction held 9 bases outside the gene matches. The CDR3 reads CASKRLAGSDEQYF. CDR3 DNA: TGTGCCAGCAAGCGGCTAGCGGGGAGTGACGAGCAGTACTTC.

The chain's CDR3 is CASRYKEVSLRSSSYEQYF. The CDR3 DNA follows: TGTGCCAGCAGGTACAAGGAGGTTTCTTTAAGGTCGAGCTCCTACGAGCAGTACTTC. The chain employs TRBV4-2 and TRBJ2-7; tentative D call: TRBD2 (5 bases). CDR1 and CDR2 from the germline V gene are LGHNA and YNFKEQ. V lost 6 bases and J 0 bases, leaving 27 bases between the germline ends. This CDR3 contains 19 residues.

V gene TRBV2 combines with J gene TRBJ1-6; 7 bases line up with TRBD1. This CDR3 region has 16 residues. Trimming removed 6 bases from V and 0 bases from J; junction bases left unmatched: 5. CDR1 and CDR2 (germline): SNHLY, FYNNEI. The CDR3 here is CASSGTAISYNSPLHF. In DNA form, the CDR3 reads TGTGCCAGCAGCGGGACAGCGATCTCCTATAATTCACCCCTCCACTTT.